What follows are 22 T cell receptor beta chains derived from one specimen sequenced in a study of blood T cells in healthy people across ages (dated by TCRdb to 2015 to 2017). The receptor library was made with 5' RACE. Reads for this sample came from an Illumina HiSeq 2500. The second PCR ran for roughly 7 to 12 cycles and used a J-beta primer mix along with a sample-barcoded 5' primer. In TCRdb, the public reads were trimmed at Q25 with fastp and aligned with MiXCR, with productive beta chains retained. All rows with the same CDR3 protein become a single entry with the most common DNA and genes. In this sample the table shows some 670,000 distinct CDR3 sequences, 40% to 65% of which occur a single time. The ten largest clones capture roughly 13% of the sample. Sequenced input: blood. The source is a woman at least 80 years old in good health.

This clonotype was seen a handful of times. The chain recombines TRBV3-1 with TRBJ1-1; no firm D call. The germline V gene has CDR1 LGHDT and CDR2 YNNKEL (reference sequence). V gave up 6 bases and J gave up 1 base, with 9 bases separating them. The CDR3 totals 13 residues. DNA of the CDR3: TGTGCCAGCAGGGCTACCCCGAACACTGAAGCTTTCTTT. Protein product: CASRATPNTEAFF.

The sample holds many counts of this clonotype. This rearrangement joins TRBV28 to TRBJ2-6, with TRBD1 matching 7 bases. The germline V gene encodes CDR1 MDHEN and CDR2 SYDVKM. V was pared by 3 bases and J by 0 bases, with 2 bases of the junction left unmatched. The CDR3 is 16 amino acids. As DNA, the CDR3 is TGTGCCAGCAGTTTGGGACAGTTCTCTGGGGCCAACGTCCTGACTTTC. As protein: CASSLGQFSGANVLTF.

With respect to this clonotype: At one end, the junction sequence differs from germline, possibly due to a read error. The CDR3 is CASRDISGNTIYF. For the CDR3, the DNA is TGTGCCAGCAGGGACATCTCTGGAAACACTATATATTTT. The chain has TRBV9 and TRBJ1-3, with a possible D match to TRBD1 (5 bases). This CDR3 has 13 residues. CDR1 is SGDLS, CDR2 YYNGEE, per germline.

As regards this clonotype: Since a much larger clone is just one base distant, this may be a read error. CDR3 DNA: TGCGCCAGCAGTCCGGCCGATCCCCGCGCAGATACGCAGTATTTT. It translates to CASSPADPRADTQYF. This chain links TRBV5-1 with TRBJ2-3; D unclear. Germline V lookup: CDR1 SGHRS, CDR2 YFSETQ. The CDR3 is made up of 15 amino acids. Trimming cost V 5 bases and J 4 bases, with 17 bases left between them.

The sample holds a few counts of this clonotype. This may arise from a read error, as a much more abundant clone is one base away. The V call is TRBV6-5, the J call TRBJ2-5, with TRBD1 as a possible D gene (5 bases). Trimming pared 6 bases from V and 14 bases from J, leaving 16 bases between. In germline, CDR1 is MNHEY, CDR2 SVGAGI. The length of the CDR3 is 11 residues. This CDR3 is CASSHAGSFYF. CDR3 nucleotide sequence: TGTGCCAGCAGCCACGCAGGGTCCTTTTACTTC.

This clonotype was seen repeatedly, ten times or more. The chain recombines TRBV24-1 with TRBJ2-1, with TRBD2 identical over 12 bases. From germline, CDR1 is KGHDR and CDR2 SFDVKD. The CDR3 runs to 17 residues. The ends lost 3 bases at V and 4 bases at J; junction bases unmatched: 6. The chain's CDR3 is CATSDLETSGSYNEQFF. CDR3 bases: TGTGCCACCAGTGATCTGGAGACTAGCGGGAGTTACAATGAGCAGTTCTTC.

This chain connects TRBV3-1 to TRBJ2-5; D ambiguous. V lost 0 bases, J lost 4 bases, and 21 bases lay in between. The CDR3 totals 18 residues. Germline V gene sequence: CDR1 LGHDT, CDR2 YNNKEL (reference sequence). The CDR3 sequence: CASSQETGSLPKGETQYF. In DNA, the CDR3 is TGTGCCAGCAGCCAAGAAACGGGTAGTCTACCGAAAGGAGAGACCCAGTACTTC.

The chain couples TRBV6-1 to TRBJ2-5; D might be TRBD1 (6 bases). TRBJ2-7 matches the DNA end more closely, so the J call is doubtful. The CDR3 consists of 17 residues. Germline-derived CDR1 and CDR2 are MNHNS and SASEGT. The CDR3 is CASRTRLRGRTQYEQYF. DNA for the CDR3: TGTGCCAGCAGAACCAGATTGAGGGGGAGAACACAGTACGAGCAGTACTTC.

This clonotype appeared many times. This chain uses TRBV5-1 with TRBJ2-3; D not certain. V was clipped by 4 bases and J by 4 bases, with 16 bases between them. CDR1 SGHRS and CDR2 YFSETQ come from the germline V gene. There are 15 residues in the CDR3. CDR3 nucleotide sequence: TGCGCCAGCAGCCTTTACTCCGGACGGGCAGATACGCAGTATTTT. It yields the protein CASSLYSGRADTQYF.

Comment on this clonotype: Possible read error: a much larger clone is one base away. V is TRBV7-9 and J is TRBJ2-1; D possibly corresponds to TRBD1 (6 bases). The last part of the DNA fits TRBJ2-7 better; the J call may be wrong. The CDR3 has 14 residues. Germline assignment: CDR1 SEHNR and CDR2 FQNEAQ (reference sequence). Here the CDR3 reads CASSVRWDINEQYF. For the CDR3, the DNA is TGTGCCAGCAGCGTGAGATGGGACATCAATGAGCAGTACTTC.

The V and J genes are TRBV15 and TRBJ2-4; tentative D call: TRBD2 (6 bases). V lost 0 bases and J 13 bases, leaving 16 bases between the germline ends. This CDR3 has 14 residues. The germline V gene has CDR1 LNHNV and CDR2 YYDKDF (reference sequence). CDR3 sequence: CATSRDLSPGEQYF. CDR3 DNA: TGTGCCACCAGCAGAGATCTAAGTCCGGGGGAGCAGTACTTC.

This chain links TRBV7-2 with TRBJ2-3; tentative D call: TRBD2 (5 bases). Looked up from germline, CDR1 is SGHTA and CDR2 is FQGNSA. Trimming removed 0 bases at V and 5 bases at J, with 15 bases between. This CDR3 has 16 residues. CDR3 DNA sequence: TGTGCCAGCAGCTTAGCGGTTGCGGGTGGACGAGATACGCAGTATTTT. Amino acid sequence: CASSLAVAGGRDTQYF.

The rearrangement links TRBV20-1 to TRBJ2-7; unclear D gene. V lost 1 base and J lost 1, with 11 bases in between. The CDR3 contains 14 residues. Germline lookup yields CDR1 DFQATT and CDR2 SNEGSKA (reference sequence). The CDR3 is CSARGILQSYEQYF. In DNA, the CDR3 is TGCAGTGCTAGAGGCATACTACAATCCTACGAGCAGTACTTC.

This clonotype was found many times. The rearrangement joins TRBV15 to TRBJ1-2; 10 positions agree with TRBD1. The V and J ends lost 5 bases and 7 bases, in that order; junction bases with no gene match: 4. Germline-derived CDR1 and CDR2 are LNHNV and YYDKDF (reference sequence). The length of the CDR3 is 13 residues. Here the CDR3 DNA reads TGTGCCACCAGCGTGGGACAGGGGCGTGGCTACACCTTC. Translated, it gives CATSVGQGRGYTF.

Worth noting for this clonotype: A single base separates this from a much larger clone, so it may be a read error. This chain uses TRBV5-1 with TRBJ2-1, with TRBD2 matching over 7 bases. V was clipped by 0 bases and J by 0 bases; unmatched bases: 12. Germline lookup yields CDR1 SGHRS and CDR2 YFSETQ. The CDR3 is 19 residues long. Here the CDR3 reads CASSLGLAAASGSYNEQFF. The DNA for the CDR3 is TGCGCCAGCAGCTTGGGACTAGCAGCCGCCTCGGGCTCCTACAATGAGCAGTTCTTC.

Here the CDR3 DNA reads TGTGCCACCAGTGCCACACAGGGAAGGGAGGAGACCCAGTACTTC. It codes for CATSATQGREETQYF. This rearrangement joins TRBV24-1 to TRBJ2-4; perhaps TRBD1 as D (6 bases). TRBJ2-5 matches the DNA end more closely, so the J call is doubtful. The CDR3 loop spans 15 amino acids. Germline values: CDR1 KGHDR, CDR2 SFDVKD.

This clonotype has only a few counts. The chain is built from TRBV2 and TRBJ2-7, with 10 nucleotides matching TRBD2. The CDR3 is 13 amino acids. V dropped 6 bases and J dropped 7; count of bases not matched to a gene: 6. The germline gives CDR1 SNHLY, CDR2 FYNNEI. The CDR3 reads CASSLAGVGEQYF. The DNA of the CDR3 is TGTGCCAGCAGCCTAGCGGGAGTCGGTGAGCAGTACTTC.

CDR3 amino acids: CASSPGLDFDRYF. In nucleotides, the CDR3 is TGTGCCAGCAGCCCGGGACTTGACTTCGATCGGTACTTC. The V call is TRBV7-9, the J call TRBJ2-7, with a weak D call TRBD2 (6 bases). Germline V gene lookup returns CDR1 SEHNR and CDR2 FQNEAQ (reference sequence). This CDR3 has 13 amino acids. The germline V and J ends were trimmed by 5 bases and 12 bases, with 20 bases remaining between them.

Here the CDR3 reads CATSDSQGSQETQYF. The CDR3 DNA reads TGTGCCACCAGTGATTCACAGGGGTCGCAAGAGACCCAGTACTTC. The V gene is TRBV24-1, the J gene TRBJ2-5; 7 bases match TRBD1. This CDR3 comprises 15 residues. Germline assignment: CDR1 KGHDR and CDR2 SFDVKD. J gave up 2 bases and V 2 bases, and 4 bases lay outside the gene matches.

This chain connects TRBV7-8 to TRBJ2-4; no definite D call. The germline CDR1 and CDR2 sequences are SGHVS and FQNEAQ. The CDR3 is made up of 15 amino acids. V was trimmed by 5 bases and J by 13 bases, leaving 24 bases between them. The CDR3 nucleotides read TGTGCCAGCAGCCAGTCCGCAGTGAACTTCTACGTGCAGTACTTC. Translated: CASSQSAVNFYVQYF. Drawing the rest from reference TRBV7-8 and TRBJ2-4, the complete variable domain is GAGVSQSPRYKVAKRGQDVALRCDPISGHVSLFWYQQALGQGPEFLTYFQNEAQLDKSGLPSDRFFAERPEGSVSTLKIQRTQQEDSAVYLCASSQSAVNFYVQYFGAGTRLSVL.

A word on this clonotype: A read error may be the cause here, since a much bigger clone is one base away. The V call is TRBV5-1, the J call TRBJ2-1, with 12 bases lining up with TRBD2. Germline CDR1 SGHRS, CDR2 YFSETQ. This CDR3 contains 19 residues. J gave up 3 bases and V 2 bases, and 12 bases lay outside the gene matches. The CDR3 DNA is TGCGCCAGCAGCTTTCCCCGGACTAGCGGGACGGACGACTACAATGAGCAGTTCTTC. It codes for CASSFPRTSGTDDYNEQFF.

Comment on this clonotype: The junction differs from germline at one of its ends, possibly a read error. This chain uses TRBV7-7 with TRBJ2-5; maybe TRBD2 (6 bases). Germline assignment: CDR1 SSHAT and CDR2 FNYEAQ (reference sequence). CDR3 length: 15 residues. The CDR3 here is CASSFRAGQRETQYF. Written as DNA, the CDR3 is TGTGCTAGCAGCTTTAGGGCGGGGCAAAGGGAGACCCAGTACTTC.